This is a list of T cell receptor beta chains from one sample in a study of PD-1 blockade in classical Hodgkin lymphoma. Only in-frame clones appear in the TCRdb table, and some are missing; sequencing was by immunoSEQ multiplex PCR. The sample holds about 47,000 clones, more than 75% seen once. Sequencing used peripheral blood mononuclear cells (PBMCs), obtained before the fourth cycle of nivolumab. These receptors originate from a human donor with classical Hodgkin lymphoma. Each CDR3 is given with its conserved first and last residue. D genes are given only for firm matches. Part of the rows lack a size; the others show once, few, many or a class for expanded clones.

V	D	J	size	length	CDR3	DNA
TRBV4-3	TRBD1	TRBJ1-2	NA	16	CASSQDVPGQAYGYTF	TGCGCCAGCAGCCAAGACGTTCCGGGACAGGCTTATGGCTACACCTTC
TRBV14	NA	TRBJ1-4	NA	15	CASSQGQGTNEKLFF	TGTGCCAGCAGCCAAGGCCAGGGAACGAATGAAAAACTGTTTTTT
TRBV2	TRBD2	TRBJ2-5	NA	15	CASSDGLAEGETQYF	TGTGCCAGCAGTGATGGGCTAGCGGAGGGGGAGACCCAGTACTTC
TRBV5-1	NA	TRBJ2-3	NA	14	CASSIEPGLDTQYF	TGCGCCAGCAGCATTGAACCGGGACTCGATACGCAGTATTTT
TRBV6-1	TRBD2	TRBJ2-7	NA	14	CASSLAGAMDEQYF	TGTGCCAGCAGTTTAGCGGGAGCCATGGACGAGCAGTACTTC
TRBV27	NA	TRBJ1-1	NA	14	CASSLSVGRTEAFF	TGTGCCAGCAGTTTATCGGTCGGCCGGACTGAAGCTTTCTTT
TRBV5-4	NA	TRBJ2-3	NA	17	CASSLAQGPTSTDTQYF	TGTGCCAGCAGCTTGGCTCAGGGGCCGACTAGCACAGATACGCAGTATTTT
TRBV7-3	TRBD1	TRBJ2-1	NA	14	CASSLQGTFDEQFF	TGTGCCAGCAGCCTACAGGGGACATTCGATGAGCAGTTCTTC
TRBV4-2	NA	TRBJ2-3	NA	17	CASSQVAGREDGDTQYF	TGTGCCAGCAGCCAAGTCGCGGGCAGGGAGGATGGAGATACGCAGTATTTT
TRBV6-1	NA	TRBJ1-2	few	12	CASMGPHYGYTF	TGTGCCAGCATGGGACCCCACTATGGCTACACCTTC
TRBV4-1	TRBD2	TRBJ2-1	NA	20	CASSQDGPTSGVLSYNEQFF	TGCGCCAGCAGCCAAGATGGGCCCACTAGCGGCGTACTCTCCTACAATGAGCAGTTCTTC
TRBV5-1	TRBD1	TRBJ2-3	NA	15	CASSWAGGTSDTQYF	TGCGCCAGCAGTTGGGCAGGGGGCACGTCAGATACGCAGTATTTT
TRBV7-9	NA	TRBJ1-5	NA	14	CASSLEGWVGPQHF	TGTGCCAGCAGCTTAGAGGGGTGGGTCGGGCCCCAGCATTTT
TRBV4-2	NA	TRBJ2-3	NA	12	CASSQLPDTQYF	TGTGCCAGCAGCCAACTACCAGATACGCAGTATTTT
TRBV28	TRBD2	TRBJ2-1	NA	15	CASSFQAGGLHEQFF	TGTGCCAGCAGTTTCCAAGCGGGGGGGCTACACGAGCAGTTCTTC
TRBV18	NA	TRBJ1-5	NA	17	CASSPQRGGDSNQPQHF	TGTGCCAGCTCACCACAACGCGGGGGAGATAGCAATCAGCCCCAGCATTTT
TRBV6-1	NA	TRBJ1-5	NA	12	CASRGNNQPQHF	TGTGCCAGCAGAGGGAACAATCAGCCCCAGCATTTT
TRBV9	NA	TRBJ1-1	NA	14	CASSVFGSSTEAFF	TGTGCCAGCAGCGTATTTGGGTCGAGCACTGAAGCTTTCTTT
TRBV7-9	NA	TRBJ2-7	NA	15	CASTLGGGRDYEQYF	TGTGCCAGCACCCTCGGGGGAGGTAGGGATTACGAGCAGTACTTC
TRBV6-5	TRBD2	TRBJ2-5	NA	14	CASSSGGGGETQYF	TGTGCCAGCAGTTCGGGGGGAGGAGGGGAGACCCAGTACTTC
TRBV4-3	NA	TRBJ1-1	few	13	CASSQTENTEAFF	TGCGCCAGCAGCCAGACAGAGAACACTGAAGCTTTCTTT
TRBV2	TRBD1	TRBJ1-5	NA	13	CASRGQGPQPQHF	TGTGCCAGCAGGGGACAGGGGCCCCAGCCCCAGCATTTT
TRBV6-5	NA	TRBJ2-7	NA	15	CASSYSYRGGYEQYF	TGTGCCAGCAGTTACTCTTACAGGGGGGGCTACGAGCAGTACTTC
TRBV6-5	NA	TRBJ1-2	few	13	CASSLGVSGGYTF	TGTGCCAGCAGCCTTGGGGTCTCCGGCGGCTACACCTTC
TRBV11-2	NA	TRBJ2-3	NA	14	CASSDAASTDTQYF	TGTGCCAGCAGCGACGCAGCTAGCACAGATACGCAGTATTTT
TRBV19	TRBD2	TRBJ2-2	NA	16	CASSIEAGGFAGELFF	TGTGCCAGTAGTATAGAAGCGGGAGGGTTCGCCGGGGAGCTGTTTTTT
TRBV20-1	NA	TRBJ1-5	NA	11	CSAGGTQPQHF	TGCAGTGCCGGTGGGACTCAGCCCCAGCATTTT
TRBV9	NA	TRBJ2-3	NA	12	CASSVGGDTQYF	TGTGCCAGCAGCGTAGGGGGGGATACGCAGTATTTT
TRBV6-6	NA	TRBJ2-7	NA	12	CASSNGLYEQYF	TGTGCCAGCAGTAATGGCCTCTACGAGCAGTACTTC
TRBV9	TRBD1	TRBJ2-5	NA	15	CASSLGGQSQETQYF	TGTGCCAGCAGCCTTGGGGGACAGAGCCAAGAGACCCAGTACTTC
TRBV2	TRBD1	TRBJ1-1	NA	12	CASRAGQFEAFF	TGTGCCAGCAGAGCGGGACAGTTTGAAGCTTTCTTT
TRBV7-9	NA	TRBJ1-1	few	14	CASSLGWMNTEAFF	TGTGCCAGCAGCTTAGGGTGGATGAACACTGAAGCTTTCTTT
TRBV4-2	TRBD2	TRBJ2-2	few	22	CASSQDTGLAEGVVANTGELFF	TGTGCCAGCAGCCAAGATACCGGCCTAGCGGAGGGCGTGGTGGCGAACACCGGGGAGCTGTTTTTT
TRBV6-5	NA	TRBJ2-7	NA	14	CASHSHGRIYEQYF	TGTGCCAGTCATAGTCATGGGAGAATCTACGAGCAGTACTTC
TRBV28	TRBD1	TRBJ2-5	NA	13	CASRRQGEETQYF	TGTGCCAGCAGAAGACAGGGGGAAGAGACCCAGTACTTC
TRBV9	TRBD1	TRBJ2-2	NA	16	CASSVGQDTNTGELFF	TGTGCCAGCAGCGTGGGACAGGACACGAACACCGGGGAGCTGTTTTTT
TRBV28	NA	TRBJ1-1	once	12	CASTLVGGRAFF	TGTGCCAGCACCCTCGTGGGAGGTCGAGCTTTCTTT
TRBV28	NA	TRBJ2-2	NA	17	CASSFARLQGGTGELFF	TGTGCCAGCAGTTTTGCGAGATTGCAGGGAGGCACCGGGGAGCTGTTTTTT
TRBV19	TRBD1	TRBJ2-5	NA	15	CASSPPGQGGKTQYF	TGTGCCAGTAGTCCCCCGGGACAGGGAGGAAAGACCCAGTACTTC
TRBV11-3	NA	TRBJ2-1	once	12	CASSLVGNEQFF	TGTGCCAGCAGCCTCGTGGGGAATGAGCAGTTCTTC
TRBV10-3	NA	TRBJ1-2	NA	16	CAISDGLQESPYGYTF	TGTGCCATCAGTGATGGGTTGCAGGAGAGCCCCTATGGCTACACCTTC
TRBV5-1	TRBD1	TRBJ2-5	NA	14	CASSLQGQQETQYF	TGCGCCAGCAGCCTACAGGGACAGCAAGAGACCCAGTACTTC
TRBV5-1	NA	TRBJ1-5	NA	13	CASRTDSNQPQHF	TGCGCCAGCCGGACAGATAGCAATCAGCCCCAGCATTTT
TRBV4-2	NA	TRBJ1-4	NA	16	CASSQGIQEEFGKLFF	TGTGCCAGCAGCCAAGGAATACAGGAGGAGTTCGGAAAACTGTTTTTT
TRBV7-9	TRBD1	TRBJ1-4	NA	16	CASSSGQGASYEKLFF	TGTGCCAGCAGCAGCGGACAGGGGGCAAGTTATGAAAAACTGTTTTTT
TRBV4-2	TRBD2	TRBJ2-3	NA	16	CASSTSTSGSTDTQYF	TGTGCCAGCAGCACCTCGACTAGCGGGAGCACAGATACGCAGTATTTT
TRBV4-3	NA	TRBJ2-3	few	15	CASSPRPAQGDTQYF	TGCGCCAGCAGCCCGCGACCGGCCCAGGGTGATACGCAGTATTTT
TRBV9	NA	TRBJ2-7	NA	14	CASSVVLGAHEQYF	TGTGCCAGCAGCGTAGTTCTGGGGGCCCACGAGCAGTACTTC
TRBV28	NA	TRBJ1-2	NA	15	CASSLGQGRNYGYTF	TGTGCCAGCAGTTTAGGGCAGGGTAGGAACTATGGCTACACCTTC